Sequencing of this TCR beta chain was carried out in a study of blood T cell repertoires in COVID-19. Study details: Sites in the United States, Italy and Spain provided acute and convalescent COVID-19 samples. The analysed material was cDNA or gDNA that came from T cells, B-cell-depleted T cells, or PBMCs.

Authors' processing steps: Amplification of reference gene primers was used by the study to estimate nucleated cell counts. Repertoires were generated with immunoSEQ multiplex PCR, while TCRdb's copy carries only in-frame clones and drops some. V, J and clone size are those of that table, while D and trimming were read from the DNA. The sample holds 100,000 or so clones; roughly 89% are singletons and the top ten take approximately 5.1%. The germline CDR1 and CDR2 sequences are SGHRS and YFSETQ. The CDR3 sequence is 14 residues long. Trimming took 5 bases from V and 6 from J, leaving 14 bases between them.

The clonotype comes from a man between 65 and 79 years old with acute or convalescent COVID-19. The genes are TRBV5-1 and TRBJ1-4; maybe TRBD1 (5 bases). Sequenced input: peripheral blood. The chain's CDR3 is CASRNAGPDEKLFF. Here the CDR3 DNA reads TGCGCCAGCAGGAATGCAGGGCCGGATGAAAAACTGTTTTTT.